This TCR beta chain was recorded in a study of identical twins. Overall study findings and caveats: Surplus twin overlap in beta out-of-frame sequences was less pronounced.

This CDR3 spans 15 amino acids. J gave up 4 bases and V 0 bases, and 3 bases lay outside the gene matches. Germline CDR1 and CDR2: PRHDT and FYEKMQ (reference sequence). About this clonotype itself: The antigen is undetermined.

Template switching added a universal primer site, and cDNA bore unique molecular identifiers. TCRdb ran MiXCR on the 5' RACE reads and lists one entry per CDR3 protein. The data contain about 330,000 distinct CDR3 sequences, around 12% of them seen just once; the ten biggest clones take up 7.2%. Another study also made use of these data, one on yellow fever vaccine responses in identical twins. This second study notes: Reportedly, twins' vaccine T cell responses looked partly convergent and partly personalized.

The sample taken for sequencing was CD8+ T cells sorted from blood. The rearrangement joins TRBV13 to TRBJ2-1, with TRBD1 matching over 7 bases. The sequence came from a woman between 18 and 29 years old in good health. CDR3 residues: CASSLGGQPYNEQFF. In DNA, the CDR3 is TGTGCCAGCAGCTTAGGGGGACAGCCATACAATGAGCAGTTCTTC.